This T cell receptor beta chain was sequenced in a study of T cells in Graves' hyperthyroidism and ophthalmopathy. The study's findings and limits: Expanded thyroid clonotypes (above 0.001) were mostly also found in blood.

The TCR beta CDR3 regions underwent amplification using RNA transcripts as the source. First-round RT-PCR targeting the TCR CDR3 was performed with the HTBI primer set. TCRdb reprocessed the multiplex PCR reads with MiXCR, giving one entry per CDR3 protein. The sample holds more than 300,000 distinct CDR3 sequences, around 14% seen once. An absence of ophthalmopathy progression within 18 months meant stable Graves' hyperthyroidism. This CDR3 spans 13 amino acids. Germline-derived CDR1 and CDR2 are SQVTM and ANQGSEA. V was trimmed by 7 bases and J by 6 bases, leaving 16 bases between them. Regarding this clonotype: The antigen is undetermined.

This rearrangement joins TRBV29-1 to TRBJ2-1; D might be TRBD1 or TRBD2, each matching 5 bases. Sequencing used blood. The TCR sequence derives from a woman aged 18-29 years with Graves' hyperthyroidism. The CDR3 here is CSARDQPGNEQFF. CDR3 bases: TGCAGCGCCCGGGACCAGCCAGGCAATGAGCAGTTCTTC.